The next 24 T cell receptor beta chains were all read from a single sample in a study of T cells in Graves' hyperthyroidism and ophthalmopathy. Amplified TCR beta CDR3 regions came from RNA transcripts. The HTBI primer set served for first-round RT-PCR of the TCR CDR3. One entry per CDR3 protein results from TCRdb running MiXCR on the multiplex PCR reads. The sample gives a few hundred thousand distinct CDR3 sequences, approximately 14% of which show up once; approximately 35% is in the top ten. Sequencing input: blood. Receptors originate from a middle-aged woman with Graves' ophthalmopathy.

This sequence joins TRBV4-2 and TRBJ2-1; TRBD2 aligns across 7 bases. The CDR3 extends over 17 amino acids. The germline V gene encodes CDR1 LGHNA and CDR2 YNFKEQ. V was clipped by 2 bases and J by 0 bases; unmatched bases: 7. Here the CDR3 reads CASSQIQRGDSYNEQFF. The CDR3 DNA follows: TGTGCCAGCAGCCAAATTCAGCGGGGCGACTCCTACAATGAGCAGTTCTTC.

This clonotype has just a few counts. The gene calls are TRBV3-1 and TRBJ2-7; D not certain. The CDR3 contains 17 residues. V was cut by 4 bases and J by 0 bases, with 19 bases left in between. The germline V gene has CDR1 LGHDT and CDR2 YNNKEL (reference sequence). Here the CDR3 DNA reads TGTGCCAGCAGCCTCCAAAAAAGACGCGAATTCTCCTACGAGCAGTACTTC. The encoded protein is CASSLQKRREFSYEQYF.

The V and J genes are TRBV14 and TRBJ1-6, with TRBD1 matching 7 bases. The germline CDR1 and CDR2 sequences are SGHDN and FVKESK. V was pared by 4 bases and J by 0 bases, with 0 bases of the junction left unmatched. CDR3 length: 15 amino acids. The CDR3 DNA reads TGTGCCAGCAGCCCAGGGGGCTCCTATAATTCACCCCTCCACTTT. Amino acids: CASSPGGSYNSPLHF.

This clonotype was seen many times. The CDR3 region is CSARPAAGSSAQETQYF. CDR3 DNA: TGCAGTGCTAGGCCCGCAGCGGGGTCTTCGGCTCAAGAGACCCAGTACTTC. The V gene is TRBV20-1, the J gene TRBJ2-5; TRBD2 agrees at 7 bases. Germline CDR1 and CDR2: DFQATT and SNEGSKA (reference sequence). Unmatched junction bases numbered 15, after V lost 3 bases and J lost 2 bases. The CDR3 runs to 17 residues.

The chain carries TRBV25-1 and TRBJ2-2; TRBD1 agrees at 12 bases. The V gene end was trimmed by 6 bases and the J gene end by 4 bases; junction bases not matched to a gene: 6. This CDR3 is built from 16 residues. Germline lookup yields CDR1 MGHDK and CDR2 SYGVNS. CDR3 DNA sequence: TGTGCCAGCAGCCGTGGGACAGGGGGCACCACCGGGGAGCTGTTTTTT. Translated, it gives CASSRGTGGTTGELFF.

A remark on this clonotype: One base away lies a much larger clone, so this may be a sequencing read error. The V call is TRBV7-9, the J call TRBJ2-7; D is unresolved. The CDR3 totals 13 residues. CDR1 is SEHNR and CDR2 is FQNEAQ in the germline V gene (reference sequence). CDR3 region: CASSLALSYELYF. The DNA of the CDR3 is TGTGCCAGCAGCTTAGCGCTCAGCTACGAGCTGTACTTC.

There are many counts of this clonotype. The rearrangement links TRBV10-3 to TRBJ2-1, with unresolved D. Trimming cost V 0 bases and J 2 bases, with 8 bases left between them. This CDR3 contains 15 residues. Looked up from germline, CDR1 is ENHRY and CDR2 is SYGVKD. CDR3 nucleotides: TGTGCCATCAGTGAGTCCTCGGTGACCTACAATGAGCAGTTCTTC. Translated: CAISESSVTYNEQFF.

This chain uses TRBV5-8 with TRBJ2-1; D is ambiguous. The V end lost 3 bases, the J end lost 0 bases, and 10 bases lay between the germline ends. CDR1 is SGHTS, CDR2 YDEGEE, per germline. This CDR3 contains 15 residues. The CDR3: CASSSRPSSYNEQFF. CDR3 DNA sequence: TGTGCCAGCAGCTCCCGGCCGAGCTCCTACAATGAGCAGTTCTTC.

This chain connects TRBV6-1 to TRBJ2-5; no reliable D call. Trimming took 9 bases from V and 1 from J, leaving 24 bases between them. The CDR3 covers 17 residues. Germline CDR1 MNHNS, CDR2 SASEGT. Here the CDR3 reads CARLIWARTLFQETQYF. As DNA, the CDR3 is TGTGCCAGACTGATATGGGCTCGAACCCTATTCCAAGAGACCCAGTACTTC.

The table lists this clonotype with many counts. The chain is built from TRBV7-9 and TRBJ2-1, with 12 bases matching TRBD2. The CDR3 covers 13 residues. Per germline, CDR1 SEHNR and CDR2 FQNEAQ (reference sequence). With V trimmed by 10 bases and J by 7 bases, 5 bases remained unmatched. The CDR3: CANTGLAGNEQFF. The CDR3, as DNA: TGTGCCAACACCGGACTAGCGGGAAATGAGCAGTTCTTC.

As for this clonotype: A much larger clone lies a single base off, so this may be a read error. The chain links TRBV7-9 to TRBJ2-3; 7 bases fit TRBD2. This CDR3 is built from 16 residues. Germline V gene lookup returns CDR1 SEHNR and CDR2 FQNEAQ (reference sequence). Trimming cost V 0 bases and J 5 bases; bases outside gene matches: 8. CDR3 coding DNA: TGTGCCAGCAGCTTAGCGATGGGCGGGAGCCGAGATACGCAGTATTTT. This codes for CASSLAMGGSRDTQYF.

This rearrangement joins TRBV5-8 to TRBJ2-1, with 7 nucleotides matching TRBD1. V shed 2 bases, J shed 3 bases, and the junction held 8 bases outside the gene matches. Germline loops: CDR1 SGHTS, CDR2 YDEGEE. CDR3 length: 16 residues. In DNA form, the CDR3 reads TGTGCCAGCAGCTTCGCCGAGACAGGGAGCTACAATGAGCAGTTCTTC. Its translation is CASSFAETGSYNEQFF.

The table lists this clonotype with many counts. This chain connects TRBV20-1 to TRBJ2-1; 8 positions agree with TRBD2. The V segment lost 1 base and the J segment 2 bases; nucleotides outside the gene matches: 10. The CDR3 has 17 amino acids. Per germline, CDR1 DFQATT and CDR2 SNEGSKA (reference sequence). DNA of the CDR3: TGCAGTGCTAGAGTAGCGGGACCGAAAGCCGCCTACAATGAGCAGTTCTTC. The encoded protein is CSARVAGPKAAYNEQFF.

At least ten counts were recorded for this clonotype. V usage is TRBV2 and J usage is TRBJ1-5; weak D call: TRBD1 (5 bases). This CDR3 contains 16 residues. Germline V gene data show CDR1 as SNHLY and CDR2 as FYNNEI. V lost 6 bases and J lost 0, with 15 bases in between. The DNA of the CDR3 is TGTGCCAGCAGGGGAGACAGAGCTTATAGCAATCAGCCCCAGCATTTT. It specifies CASRGDRAYSNQPQHF.

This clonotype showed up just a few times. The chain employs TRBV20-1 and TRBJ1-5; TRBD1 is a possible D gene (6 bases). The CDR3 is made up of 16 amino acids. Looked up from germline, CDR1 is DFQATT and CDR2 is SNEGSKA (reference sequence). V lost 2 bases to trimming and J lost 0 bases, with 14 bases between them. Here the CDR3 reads CSARSGARSSNQPQHF. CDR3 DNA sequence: TGCAGTGCTAGATCAGGGGCGCGGAGTAGCAATCAGCCCCAGCATTTT.

The CDR3: CASSLVIRGGQGVQYF. CDR3 DNA: TGTGCCAGCAGCTTAGTGATTAGAGGGGGACAGGGAGTGCAGTACTTC. V is TRBV7-9 and J is TRBJ2-7, with 9 bases lining up with TRBD1. V shed 1 base and J 9 bases; nucleotides not matched to a gene: 13. Germline CDR1 and CDR2: SEHNR and FQNEAQ (reference sequence). The CDR3 has 16 residues.

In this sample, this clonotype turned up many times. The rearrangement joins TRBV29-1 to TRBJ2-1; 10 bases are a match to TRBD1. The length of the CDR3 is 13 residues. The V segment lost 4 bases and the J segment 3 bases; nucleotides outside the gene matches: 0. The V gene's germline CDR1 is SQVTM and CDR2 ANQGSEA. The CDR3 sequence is CSVGTGGYNEQFF. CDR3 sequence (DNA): TGCAGCGTTGGGACAGGGGGCTACAATGAGCAGTTCTTC.

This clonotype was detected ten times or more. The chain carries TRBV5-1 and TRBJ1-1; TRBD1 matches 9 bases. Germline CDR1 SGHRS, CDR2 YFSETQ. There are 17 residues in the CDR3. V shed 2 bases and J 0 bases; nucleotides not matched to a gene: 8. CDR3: CASSLGQGITMNTEAFF. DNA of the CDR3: TGCGCCAGCAGCTTAGGACAGGGGATTACTATGAACACTGAAGCTTTCTTT.

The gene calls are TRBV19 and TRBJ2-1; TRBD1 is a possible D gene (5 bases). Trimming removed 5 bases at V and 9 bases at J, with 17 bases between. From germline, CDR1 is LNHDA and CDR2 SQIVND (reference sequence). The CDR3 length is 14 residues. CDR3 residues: CASSPWTPEAEQFF. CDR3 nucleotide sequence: TGTGCCAGTAGTCCCTGGACACCCGAGGCTGAGCAGTTCTTC.

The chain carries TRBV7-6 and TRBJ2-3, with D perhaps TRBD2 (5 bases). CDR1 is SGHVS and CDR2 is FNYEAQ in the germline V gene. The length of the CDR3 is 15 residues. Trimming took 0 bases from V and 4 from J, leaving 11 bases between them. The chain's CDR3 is CASSLARGRADTQYF. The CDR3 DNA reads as TGTGCCAGCAGCTTAGCACGGGGAAGGGCAGATACGCAGTATTTT.

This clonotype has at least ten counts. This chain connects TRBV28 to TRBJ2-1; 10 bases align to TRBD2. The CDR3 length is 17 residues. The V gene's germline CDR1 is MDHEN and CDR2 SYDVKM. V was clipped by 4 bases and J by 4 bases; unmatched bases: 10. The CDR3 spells CASSSLGGTSEYNEQFF. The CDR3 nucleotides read TGTGCCAGCAGTTCCCTTGGGGGGACTAGCGAATACAATGAGCAGTTCTTC. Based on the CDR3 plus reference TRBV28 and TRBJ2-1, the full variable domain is DVKVTQSSRYLVKRTGEKVFLECVQDMDHENMFWYRQDPGLGLRLIYFSYDVKMKEKGDIPEGYSVSREKKERFSLILESASTNQTSMYLCASSSLGGTSEYNEQFFGPGTRLTVL.

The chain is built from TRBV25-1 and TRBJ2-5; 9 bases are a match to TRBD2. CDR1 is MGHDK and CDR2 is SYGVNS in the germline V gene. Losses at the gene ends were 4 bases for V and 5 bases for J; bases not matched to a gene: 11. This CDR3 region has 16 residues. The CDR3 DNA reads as TGTGCCAGCAGTGCTGGTAGCGGGAGCCTTTGGGAGACCCAGTACTTC. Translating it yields CASSAGSGSLWETQYF. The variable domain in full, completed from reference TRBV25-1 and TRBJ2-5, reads EADIYQTPRYLVIGTGKKITLECSQTMGHDKMYWYQQDPGMELHLIHYSYGVNSTEKGDLSSESTVSRIRTEHFPLTLESARPSHTSQYLCASSAGSGSLWETQYFGPGTRLLVL.

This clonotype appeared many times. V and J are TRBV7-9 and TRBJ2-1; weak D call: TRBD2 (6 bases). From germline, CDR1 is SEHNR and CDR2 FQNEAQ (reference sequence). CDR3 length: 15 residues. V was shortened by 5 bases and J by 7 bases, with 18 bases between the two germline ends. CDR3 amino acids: CASSEGTSRPNEQFF. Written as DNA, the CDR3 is TGTGCCAGCAGCGAAGGCACTAGCAGACCGAATGAGCAGTTCTTC.

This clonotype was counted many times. The CDR3 region has the DNA TGTGCCAGCAGTCGTAGTGGAAGGGGAGGCGGGCAGCCCCAGCATTTT. Translated, it gives CASSRSGRGGGQPQHF. The chain carries TRBV12-3 or TRBV12-4 and TRBJ1-5; possible D gene TRBD1, 5 bases. The CDR3 is 16 amino acids. The V end lost 5 bases, the J end lost 7 bases, and 21 bases lay between the germline ends.